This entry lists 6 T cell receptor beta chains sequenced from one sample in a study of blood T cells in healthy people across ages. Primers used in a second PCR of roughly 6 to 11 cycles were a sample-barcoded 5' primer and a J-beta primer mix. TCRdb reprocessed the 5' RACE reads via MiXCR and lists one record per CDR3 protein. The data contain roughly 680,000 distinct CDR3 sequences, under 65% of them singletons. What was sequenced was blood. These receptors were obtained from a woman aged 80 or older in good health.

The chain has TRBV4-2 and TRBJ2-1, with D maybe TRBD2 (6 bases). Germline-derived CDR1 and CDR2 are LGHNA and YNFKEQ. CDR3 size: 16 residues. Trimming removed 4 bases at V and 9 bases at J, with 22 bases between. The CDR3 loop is CASSPNERATVGEQFF. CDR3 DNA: TGTGCCAGCAGCCCCAACGAGCGGGCCACGGTTGGTGAGCAGTTCTTC.

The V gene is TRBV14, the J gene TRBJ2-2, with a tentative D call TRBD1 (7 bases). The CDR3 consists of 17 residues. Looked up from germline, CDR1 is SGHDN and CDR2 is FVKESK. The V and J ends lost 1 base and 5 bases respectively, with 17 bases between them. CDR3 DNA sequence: TGTGCCAGCAGCCAAGCCAGGGGGGTTATATGGACCGGGGAGCTGTTTTTT. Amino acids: CASSQARGVIWTGELFF.

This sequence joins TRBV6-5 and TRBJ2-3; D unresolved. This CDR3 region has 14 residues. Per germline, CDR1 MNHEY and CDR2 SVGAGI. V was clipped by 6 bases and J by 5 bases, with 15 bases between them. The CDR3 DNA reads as TGTGCCAGCAGAAGTGCCGGGTCAATAGATACGCAGTATTTT. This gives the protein CASRSAGSIDTQYF.

The CDR3 DNA reads TGTGCCAGCAGTCCAGCGGGGGGCCTCCGGGGGGATACGCAGTATTTT. Translation: CASSPAGGLRGDTQYF. The chain combines TRBV6-1 with TRBJ2-3; 9 bases fit TRBD2. Germline V gene lookup returns CDR1 MNHNS and CDR2 SASEGT. The CDR3 sequence is 16 residues long. The V gene end was trimmed by 5 bases and the J gene end by 6 bases; junction bases not matched to a gene: 12.

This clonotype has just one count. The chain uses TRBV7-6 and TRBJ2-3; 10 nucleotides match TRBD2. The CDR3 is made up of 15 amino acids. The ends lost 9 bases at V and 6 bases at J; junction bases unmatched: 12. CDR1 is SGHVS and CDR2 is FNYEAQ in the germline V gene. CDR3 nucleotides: TGTGCCAGTAGTCGAAGCGGGGGGGCTTTGGATACGCAGTATTTT. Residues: CASSRSGGALDTQYF.

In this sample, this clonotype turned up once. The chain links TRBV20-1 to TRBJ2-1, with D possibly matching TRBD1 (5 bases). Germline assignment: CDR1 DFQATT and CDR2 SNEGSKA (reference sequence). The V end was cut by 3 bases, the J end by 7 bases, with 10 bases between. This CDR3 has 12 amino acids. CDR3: CSASVGANEQFF. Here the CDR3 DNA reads TGCAGTGCTAGTGTAGGGGCAAATGAGCAGTTCTTC.